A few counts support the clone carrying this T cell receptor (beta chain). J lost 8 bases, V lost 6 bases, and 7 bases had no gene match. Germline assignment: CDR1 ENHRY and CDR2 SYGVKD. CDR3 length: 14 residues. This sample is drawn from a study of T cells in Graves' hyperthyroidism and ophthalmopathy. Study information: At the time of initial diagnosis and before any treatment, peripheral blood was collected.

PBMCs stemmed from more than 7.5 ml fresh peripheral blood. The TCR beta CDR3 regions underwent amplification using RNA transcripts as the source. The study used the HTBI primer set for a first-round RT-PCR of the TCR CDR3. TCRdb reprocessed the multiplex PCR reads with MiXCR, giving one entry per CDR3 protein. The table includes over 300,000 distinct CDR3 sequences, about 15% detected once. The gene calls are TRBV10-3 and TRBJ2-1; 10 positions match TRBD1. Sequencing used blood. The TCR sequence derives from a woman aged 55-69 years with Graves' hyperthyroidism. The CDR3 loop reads CAISRDRGFHEQFF. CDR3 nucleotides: TGTGCCATCAGCCGGGACAGGGGTTTCCATGAGCAGTTCTTC.